This entry concerns a single TCR beta chain. The data derive from a study of prognosis after radiotherapy for stage I lung cancer. Study as a whole: About 5 patients had oligometastatic NSCLC after surgical resection of the primary tumor, and around 14 had newly diagnosed primary stage I lung tumors. Stereotactic body radiotherapy was given without concurrent therapy, and no patient received both at once.

Two-round multiplex PCR on genomic DNA was the method by which TCR beta CDR3 was amplified. First-round PCR, the initial amplification, used primers specific to each TRBV and TRBJ gene. TCRdb re-called the multiplex PCR reads through MiXCR, storing one row per CDR3 protein. In the table there are 30,000 or so distinct CDR3 sequences, around 32% of which are singletons. Germline CDR1 and CDR2: SEHNR and FQNEAQ (reference sequence). The length of the CDR3 is 15 residues. V was trimmed by 6 bases and J by 3 bases, leaving 14 bases between them. Assessment by CT and PET/CT found all patients node-negative, and none had prior chemotherapy, radiotherapy or other malignancies.

This chain joins TRBV7-9 and TRBJ1-4; D is possibly TRBD1 (6 bases). The sequences come from PBMCs, collected before or after stereotactic body radiation therapy (not recorded which). This sequence was found in a donor over 45 with non-small cell lung cancer. DNA for the CDR3: TGTGCCAGCAGAGCAGGGGAAGGGTCTAATGAAAAACTGTTTTTT. It specifies CASRAGEGSNEKLFF.